This T cell receptor (beta chain) derives from a study of CD8+CD57+ T cells in acquired aplastic anemia. About the study: The average for DNA from sorted CD4+ and CD8+ cells was around 3.4 ug. Study-wide points: Roughly 30 CD8+ CDR3 sequences occurred in both the patients and the controls.

Genomic DNA constituted the template upon which TCR beta VDJ and CDR3 profiling was performed. TCRdb used MiXCR to reprocess the reads, holding one entry per CDR3 protein. The sample yields about 110,000 distinct CDR3 sequences, approximately 48% seen once. With regard to this clonotype: Its antigen remains unknown.

CDR1 and CDR2 (germline): MGHDK, SYGVNS. The length of the CDR3 is 15 residues. The germline V and J ends were trimmed by 4 bases and 11 bases, with 22 bases remaining between them. The rearrangement links TRBV25-1 to TRBJ2-3; D is ambiguous. Sequenced sample: sorted CD4+, CD8+, or CD8+CD57+ T cells (not recorded which) from PBMCs. The source of this sequence is a human donor in good health, serving as a control. DNA for the CDR3: TGTGCCAGCAGTGGACGGGCAAACTCCTACAATGAGCAGTATTTT. Its translation is CASSGRANSYNEQYF.